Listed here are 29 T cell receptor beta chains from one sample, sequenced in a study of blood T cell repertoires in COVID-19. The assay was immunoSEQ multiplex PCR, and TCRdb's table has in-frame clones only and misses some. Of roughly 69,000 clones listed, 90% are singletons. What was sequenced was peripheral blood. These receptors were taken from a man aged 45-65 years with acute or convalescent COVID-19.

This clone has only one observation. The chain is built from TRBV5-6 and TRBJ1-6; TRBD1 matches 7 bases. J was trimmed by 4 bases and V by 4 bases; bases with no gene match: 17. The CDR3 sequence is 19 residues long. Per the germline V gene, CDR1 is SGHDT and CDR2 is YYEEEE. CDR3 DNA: TGTGCCAGCAGCGCTCACCTGAACAGGGGTCGAGGGTATAATTCACCCCTCCACTTT. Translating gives CASSAHLNRGRGYNSPLHF.

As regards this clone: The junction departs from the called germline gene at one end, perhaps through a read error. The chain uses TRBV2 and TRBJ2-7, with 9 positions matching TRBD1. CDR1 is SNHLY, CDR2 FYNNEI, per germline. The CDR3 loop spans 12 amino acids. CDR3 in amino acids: CASSEQDRGRNF. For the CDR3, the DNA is TGTGCCAGCAGTGAACAGGACAGGGGAAGAAACTTC.

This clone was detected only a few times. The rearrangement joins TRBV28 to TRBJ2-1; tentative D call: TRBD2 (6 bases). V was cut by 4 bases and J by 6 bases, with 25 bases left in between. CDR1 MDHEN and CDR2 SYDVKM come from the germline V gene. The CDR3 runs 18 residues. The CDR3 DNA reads TGTGCCAGCAGTTCCCCTAGCGTCGGACGGTGGGCAGGCAATGAGCAGTTCTTC. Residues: CASSSPSVGRWAGNEQFF.

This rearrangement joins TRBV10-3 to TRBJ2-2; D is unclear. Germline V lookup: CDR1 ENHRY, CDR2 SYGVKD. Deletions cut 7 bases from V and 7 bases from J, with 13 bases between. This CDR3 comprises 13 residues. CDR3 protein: CAITKSEDGELFF. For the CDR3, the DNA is TGTGCCATCACAAAGAGCGAGGACGGGGAGCTGTTTTTT.

This CDR3 is CASSLLGTSGRRVYEQYF. CDR3 in DNA: TGTGCCAGCAGCTTATTGGGGACTAGCGGGAGGAGGGTCTACGAGCAGTACTTC. The V gene is TRBV11-3, the J gene TRBJ2-7, with 15 bases fitting TRBD2. This CDR3 region has 18 residues. Trimming at V came to 2 bases and at J to 3 bases, leaving 8 bases not matched to a gene. Per the germline V gene, CDR1 is SGHNT and CDR2 is YENEEA.

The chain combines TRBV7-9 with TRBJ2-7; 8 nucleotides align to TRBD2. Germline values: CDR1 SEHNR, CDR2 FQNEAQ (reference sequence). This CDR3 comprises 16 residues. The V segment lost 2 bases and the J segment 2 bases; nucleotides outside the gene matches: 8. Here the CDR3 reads CASSLTESGRAYEQYF. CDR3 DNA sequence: TGTGCCAGCAGCTTAACGGAAAGCGGGAGAGCCTACGAGCAGTACTTC.

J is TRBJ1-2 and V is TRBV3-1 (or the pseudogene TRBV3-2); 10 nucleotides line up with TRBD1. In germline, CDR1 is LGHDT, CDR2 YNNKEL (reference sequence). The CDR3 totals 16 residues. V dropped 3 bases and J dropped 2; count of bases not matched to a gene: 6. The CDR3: CASSQGSTGGNYGYTF. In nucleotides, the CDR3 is TGTGCCAGCAGCCAGGGTTCGACAGGGGGCAACTATGGCTACACCTTC.

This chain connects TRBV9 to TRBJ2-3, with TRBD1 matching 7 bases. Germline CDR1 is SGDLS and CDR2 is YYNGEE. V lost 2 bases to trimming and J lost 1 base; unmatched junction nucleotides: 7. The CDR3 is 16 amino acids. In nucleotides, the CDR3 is TGTGCCAGCAGCGTTCTTCAGGGGGTAGGCACAGATACGCAGTATTTT. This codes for CASSVLQGVGTDTQYF. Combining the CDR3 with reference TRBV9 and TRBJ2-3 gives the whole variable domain DSGVTQTPKHLITATGQRVTLRCSPRSGDLSVYWYQQSLDQGLQFLIQYYNGEERAKGNILERFSAQQFPDLHSELNLSSLELGDSALYFCASSVLQGVGTDTQYFGPGTRLTVL.

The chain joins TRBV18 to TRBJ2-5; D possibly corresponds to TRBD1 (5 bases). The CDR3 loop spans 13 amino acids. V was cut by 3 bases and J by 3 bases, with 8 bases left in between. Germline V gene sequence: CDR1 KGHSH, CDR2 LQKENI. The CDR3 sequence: CASSPTVEETQYF. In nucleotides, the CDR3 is TGTGCCAGCTCACCGACAGTGGAAGAGACCCAGTACTTC.

The CDR3 coding sequence is TGTGCCAGCAGCGTCGACAGGGCGGAGGGTGAAAAACTGTTTTTT. As protein: CASSVDRAEGEKLFF. This rearrangement joins TRBV7-6 to TRBJ1-4, with 7 bases lining up with TRBD1. The germline gives CDR1 SGHVS, CDR2 FNYEAQ. CDR3 length: 15 amino acids. Unmatched junction bases numbered 10, after V lost 5 bases and J lost 7 bases.

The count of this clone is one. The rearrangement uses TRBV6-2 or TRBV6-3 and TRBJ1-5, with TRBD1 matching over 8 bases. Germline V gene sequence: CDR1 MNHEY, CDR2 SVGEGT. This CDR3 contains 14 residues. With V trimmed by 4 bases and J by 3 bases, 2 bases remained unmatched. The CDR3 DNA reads TGTGCCAGCAGTTTCAGGGGGCTCAATCAGCCCCAGCATTTT. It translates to CASSFRGLNQPQHF.

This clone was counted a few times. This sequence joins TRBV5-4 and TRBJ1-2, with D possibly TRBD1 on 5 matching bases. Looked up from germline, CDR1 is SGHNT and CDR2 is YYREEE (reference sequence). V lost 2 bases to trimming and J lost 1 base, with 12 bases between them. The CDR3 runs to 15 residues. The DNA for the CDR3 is TGTGCCAGCAGCTTAGCAACAGGAATTAACTATGGCTACACCTTC. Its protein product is CASSLATGINYGYTF. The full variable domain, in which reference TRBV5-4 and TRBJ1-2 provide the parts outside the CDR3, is ETGVTQSPTHLIKTRGQQVTLRCSSQSGHNTVSWYQQALGQGPQFIFQYYREEENGRGNFPPRFSGLQFPNYSSELNVNALELDDSALYLCASSLATGINYGYTFGSGTRLTVV.

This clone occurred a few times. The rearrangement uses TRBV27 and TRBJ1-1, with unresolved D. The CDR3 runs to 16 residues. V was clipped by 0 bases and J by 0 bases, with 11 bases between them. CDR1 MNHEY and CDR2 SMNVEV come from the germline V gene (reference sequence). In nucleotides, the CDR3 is TGTGCCAGCAGTTTATCCGCGGGCTTACTGAACACTGAAGCTTTCTTT. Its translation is CASSLSAGLLNTEAFF.

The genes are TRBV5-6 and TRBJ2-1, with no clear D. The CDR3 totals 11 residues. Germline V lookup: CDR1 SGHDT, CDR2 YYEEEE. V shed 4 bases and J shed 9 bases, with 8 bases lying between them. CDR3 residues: CASSLGAEQFF. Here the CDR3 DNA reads TGTGCCAGCAGCCTAGGCGCTGAGCAGTTCTTC.

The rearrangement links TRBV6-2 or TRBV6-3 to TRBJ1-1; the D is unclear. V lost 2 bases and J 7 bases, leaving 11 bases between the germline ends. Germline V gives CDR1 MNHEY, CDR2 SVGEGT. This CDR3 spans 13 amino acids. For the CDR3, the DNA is TGTGCCAGCAGTTACGGGCCGATAAATGAAGCTTTCTTT. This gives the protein CASSYGPINEAFF.

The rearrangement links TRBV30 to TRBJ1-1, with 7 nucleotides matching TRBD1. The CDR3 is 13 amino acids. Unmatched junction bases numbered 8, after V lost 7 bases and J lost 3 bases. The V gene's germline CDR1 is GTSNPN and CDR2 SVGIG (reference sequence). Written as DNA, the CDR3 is TGTGCCTTTGGGAAGGGGGCGGACACTGAAGCTTTCTTT. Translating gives CAFGKGADTEAFF.

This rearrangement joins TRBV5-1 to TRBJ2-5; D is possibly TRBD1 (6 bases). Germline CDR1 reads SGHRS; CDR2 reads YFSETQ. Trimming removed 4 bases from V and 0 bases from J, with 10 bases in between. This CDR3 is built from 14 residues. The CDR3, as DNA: TGCGCCAGCAGCGCTTACAGGGACCAAGAGACCCAGTACTTC. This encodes CASSAYRDQETQYF.

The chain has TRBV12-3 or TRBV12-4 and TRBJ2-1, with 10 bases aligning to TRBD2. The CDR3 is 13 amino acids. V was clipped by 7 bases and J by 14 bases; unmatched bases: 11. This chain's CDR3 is CASTGPSGSGEFF. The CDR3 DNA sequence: TGTGCCAGCACGGGGCCTAGCGGGAGTGGGGAGTTCTTC.

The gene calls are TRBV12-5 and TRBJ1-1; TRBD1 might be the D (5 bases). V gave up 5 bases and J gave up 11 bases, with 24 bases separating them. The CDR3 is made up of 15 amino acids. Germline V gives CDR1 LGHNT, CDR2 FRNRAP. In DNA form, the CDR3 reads TGTGCTAGTGGTCTTGGGGGGAAGGGCCATAAGGCTGCTTTCTTT. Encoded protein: CASGLGGKGHKAAFF. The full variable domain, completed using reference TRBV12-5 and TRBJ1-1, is DARVTQTPRHKVTEMGQEVTMRCQPILGHNTVFWYRQTMMQGLELLAYFRNRAPLDDSGMPKDRFSAEMPDATLATLKIQPSEPRDSAVYFCASGLGGKGHKAAFFGQGTRLTVV.

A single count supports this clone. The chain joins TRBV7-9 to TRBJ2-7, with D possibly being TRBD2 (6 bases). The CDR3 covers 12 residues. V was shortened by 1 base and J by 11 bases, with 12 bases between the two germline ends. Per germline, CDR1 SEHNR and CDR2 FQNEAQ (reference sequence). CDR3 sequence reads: CASSLDGTWEYF. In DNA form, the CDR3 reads TGTGCCAGCAGCTTAGACGGGACTTGGGAGTACTTC.

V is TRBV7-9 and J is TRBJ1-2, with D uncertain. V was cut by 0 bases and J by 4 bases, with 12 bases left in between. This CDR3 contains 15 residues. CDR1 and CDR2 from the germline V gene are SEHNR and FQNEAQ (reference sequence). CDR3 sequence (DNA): TGTGCCAGCAGCTTAGCCACACCCGTTACCTATGGCTACACCTTC. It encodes CASSLATPVTYGYTF.

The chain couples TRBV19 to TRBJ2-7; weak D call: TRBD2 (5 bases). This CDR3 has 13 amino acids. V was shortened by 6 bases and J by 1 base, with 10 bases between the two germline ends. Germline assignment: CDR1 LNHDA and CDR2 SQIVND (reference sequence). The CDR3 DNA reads TGTGCCAGTAGCCCCGGGGATTCCTACGAGCAGTACTTC. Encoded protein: CASSPGDSYEQYF. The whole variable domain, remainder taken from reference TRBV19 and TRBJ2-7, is DGGITQSPKYLFRKEGQNVTLSCEQNLNHDAMYWYRQDPGQGLRLIYYSQIVNDFQKGDIAEGYSVSREKKESFPLTVTSAQKNPTAFYLCASSPGDSYEQYFGPGTRLTVT.

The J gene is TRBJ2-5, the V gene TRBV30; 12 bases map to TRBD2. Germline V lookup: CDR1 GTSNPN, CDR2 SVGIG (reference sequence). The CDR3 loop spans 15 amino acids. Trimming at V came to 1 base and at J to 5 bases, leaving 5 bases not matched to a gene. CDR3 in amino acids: CAWSGTSGKRETQYF. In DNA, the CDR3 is TGTGCCTGGAGTGGGACTAGCGGGAAGAGGGAGACCCAGTACTTC.

In DNA form, the CDR3 reads TGTGCCAGCAGCGGGACTAGCGGGGACTTCGAGGAGCAGTACTTC. Its translation: CASSGTSGDFEEQYF. The chain recombines TRBV11-2 with TRBJ2-7, with 13 bases aligning to TRBD2. CDR1 is SGHAT and CDR2 is FQNNGV in the germline V gene. Trimming cost V 5 bases and J 7 bases; bases outside gene matches: 8. This CDR3 region has 15 residues.

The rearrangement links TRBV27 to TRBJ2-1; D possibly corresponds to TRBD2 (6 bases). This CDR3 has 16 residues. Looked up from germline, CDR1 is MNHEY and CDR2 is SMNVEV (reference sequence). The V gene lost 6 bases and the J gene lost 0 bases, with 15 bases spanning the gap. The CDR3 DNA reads TGTGCCAGCAGCTTGGTGGCGGGGCCCTCCTACAATGAGCAGTTCTTC. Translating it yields CASSLVAGPSYNEQFF.

CDR3: CASLGAAMGEQYF. The CDR3 DNA is TGTGCCAGTCTTGGGGCTGCGATGGGGGAGCAGTACTTC. The chain is built from TRBV7-9 and TRBJ2-7; maybe TRBD1 (5 bases). The CDR3 extends over 13 amino acids. V gave up 9 bases and J gave up 7 bases, with 19 bases separating them. CDR1 is SEHNR, CDR2 FQNEAQ, per germline (reference sequence).

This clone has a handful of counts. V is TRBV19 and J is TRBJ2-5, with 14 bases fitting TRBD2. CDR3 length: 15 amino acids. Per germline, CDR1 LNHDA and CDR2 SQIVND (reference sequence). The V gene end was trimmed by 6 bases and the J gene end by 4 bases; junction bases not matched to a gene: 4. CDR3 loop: CASSTGTSGRETQYF. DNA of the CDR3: TGTGCCAGTAGCACCGGGACTAGCGGGAGAGAGACCCAGTACTTC. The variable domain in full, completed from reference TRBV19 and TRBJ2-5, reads DGGITQSPKYLFRKEGQNVTLSCEQNLNHDAMYWYRQDPGQGLRLIYYSQIVNDFQKGDIAEGYSVSREKKESFPLTVTSAQKNPTAFYLCASSTGTSGRETQYFGPGTRLLVL.

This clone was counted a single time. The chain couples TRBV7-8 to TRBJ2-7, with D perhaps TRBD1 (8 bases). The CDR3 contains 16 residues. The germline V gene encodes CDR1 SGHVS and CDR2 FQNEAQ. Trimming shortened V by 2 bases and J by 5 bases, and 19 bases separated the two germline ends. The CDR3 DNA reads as TGTGCCAGCAGCTTAAGGGGGGGCGACAGGGGCCACGAGCAGTACTTC. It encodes CASSLRGGDRGHEQYF.

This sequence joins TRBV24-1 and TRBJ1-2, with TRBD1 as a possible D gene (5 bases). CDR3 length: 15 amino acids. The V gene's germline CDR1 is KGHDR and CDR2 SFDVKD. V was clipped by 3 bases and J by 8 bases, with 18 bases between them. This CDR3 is CATSDRGGPSSGYTF. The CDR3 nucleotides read TGTGCCACCAGTGATCGCGGGGGACCAAGTAGCGGCTACACCTTC.